This TCR beta chain derives from a study of blood T cell repertoires in COVID-19. In the source study's methods: It was from reference gene primer amplification that nucleated cell counts were estimated. Only in-frame clones appear in the TCRdb table, and some are missing; sequencing was by immunoSEQ multiplex PCR. From that table come the V and J calls and clone size; the DNA was used to work out D and trimming. In the table there are around 30,000 clones, about 89% of which are singletons. The CDR3 has 15 amino acids. Trimming took off 0 bases at V and 5 bases at J, with 12 bases between the two ends. The germline V gene encodes CDR1 KGHDR and CDR2 SFDVKD.

The sequenced sample consisted of peripheral blood. The origin of this receptor is a woman in her 40s with active or convalescent COVID-19. V gene TRBV24-1 combines with J gene TRBJ2-5, with D unclear. CDR3 amino acids: CATSDLNSYEETQYF. The CDR3 coding sequence is TGTGCCACCAGTGATTTGAATTCGTACGAGGAGACCCAGTACTTC.